Listed below are T cell receptor beta chains from one sample, sequenced in a study of T-cell reconstitution after alpha-beta-depleted transplantation in children. MiXCR, run by TCRdb on the PCR reads, gives a single entry per CDR3 protein. This table holds approximately 400,000 distinct CDR3 sequences, around 15% found once. The sample in question was PBMCs, mostly from graft donor cells, obtained 360 days after TCRalphabeta/CD19-depleted stem cell transplant. These receptors came from a boy under three years old who had a stem cell transplant for Wiskott-Aldrich syndrome, so the T cells may come from the graft donor. The CDR3 runs from the conserved cysteine through the conserved F or W. D genes are given only for firm matches. Not all rows give a size; the values are once, few, many and, for expanded clones, a class.

v_call,clone_size,d_call,j_call,cdr3_aa,cdr3_nt
TRBV6-1,-,-,TRBJ2-1,CASSFTGKIYNEQFF,TGTGCCAGCAGCTTTACAGGGAAGATCTACAATGAGCAGTTCTTC
TRBV5-1,few,TRBD2,TRBJ2-7,CASSFGTSTGSLSYEQYF,TGCGCCAGCAGCTTTGGGACTAGCACGGGCTCCCTTTCCTACGAGCAGTACTTC
TRBV20-1,-,TRBD2,TRBJ2-2,CSARGTSGNGELFF,TGCAGTGCTAGGGGGACTAGCGGAAACGGGGAGCTGTTTTTT
TRBV5-1,-,TRBD1,TRBJ2-4,CASSETGFLAKNIQYF,TGCGCCAGCAGCGAGACAGGGTTTTTAGCCAAAAACATTCAGTACTTC
TRBV9,-,-,TRBJ2-1,CASSVGRHTNNEQFF,TGTGCCAGCAGCGTAGGGAGGCACACTAACAATGAGCAGTTCTTC
TRBV10-3,-,TRBD1,TRBJ2-7,CAIREGDRGLNEQYF,TGTGCCATCAGGGAGGGGGACAGGGGGCTCAACGAGCAGTACTTC
TRBV30,few,-,TRBJ2-1,CAWGPGLNEQFF,TGTGCCTGGGGACCGGGACTCAATGAGCAGTTCTTC
TRBV20-1,-,TRBD2,TRBJ2-3,CSARLAGITDTQYF,TGCAGTGCTAGACTAGCGGGGATCACAGATACGCAGTATTTT
TRBV15,-,-,TRBJ2-1,CATRLGGKGAYRLF,TGTGCCACCAGGCTTGGAGGAAAAGGGGCGTATAGGCTCTTC
TRBV12-3/TRBV12-4,many,TRBD2,TRBJ2-1,CASSPKGTSLNEQFF,TGTGCCAGCAGTCCCAAAGGGACTAGTCTCAATGAGCAGTTCTTC
TRBV7-2,-,-,TRBJ2-4,CASSPYRKNIQYF,TGTGCCAGCAGCCCCTACAGAAAAAACATTCAGTACTTC
TRBV11-2,few,TRBD2,TRBJ2-7,CASSLDSRTSGGREQYF,TGTGCCAGCAGCTTAGATTCTAGGACTAGCGGGGGACGCGAGCAGTACTTC
TRBV7-8,few,TRBD2,TRBJ2-1,CASSMGLLLHGEQFF,TGTGCCAGCAGCATGGGACTACTTCTCCATGGTGAGCAGTTCTTC
TRBV20-1,-,-,TRBJ2-2,CSARVRNTGELFF,TGCAGTGCTAGAGTGAGAAACACCGGGGAGCTGTTTTTT
TRBV6-1,few,TRBD2,TRBJ2-3,CAGGAGTSYTDTQYF,TGTGCAGGGGGGGCCGGGACTAGCTACACAGATACGCAGTATTTT
TRBV29-1,few,-,TRBJ2-7,CSVGDPSRDPYEQYF,TGCAGCGTTGGAGATCCCAGTCGGGATCCGTACGAGCAGTACTTC
TRBV9,few,TRBD2,TRBJ2-1,CASSPGLAGGRNEQFF,TGTGCCAGCAGCCCCGGACTAGCGGGGGGCCGTAATGAGCAGTTCTTC
TRBV20-1,-,-,TRBJ2-1,CSASISSYNEQFF,TGCAGTGCTAGCATAAGCTCCTACAATGAGCAGTTCTTC
TRBV18,-,-,TRBJ1-1,CASSERGVGTEAFF,TGTGCCAGCTCCGAAAGGGGTGTCGGCACTGAAGCTTTCTTT
TRBV11-2,many,-,TRBJ2-1,CASSLDPSYNEQFF,TGTGCCAGCAGCTTAGATCCCAGTTACAATGAGCAGTTCTTC
TRBV12-3/TRBV12-4,-,TRBD1,TRBJ1-3,CASSFNGGKRTGGTGNTIYF,TGTGCCAGCAGTTTTAACGGGGGGAAGCGGACAGGGGGTACGGGAAACACCATATATTTT
TRBV3-1,-,TRBD2,TRBJ2-5,CASSLGTRSQETQYF,TGTGCCAGCAGCCTCGGGACTAGGAGCCAAGAGACCCAGTACTTC
TRBV5-1,-,-,TRBJ2-2,CASSLHASPGELFF,TGCGCCAGCAGCTTGCACGCTAGCCCCGGGGAGCTGTTTTTT
TRBV29-1,-,TRBD1,TRBJ2-1,CGAKTGTGGGNWYNEQFF,TGCGGCGCTAAGACCGGGACAGGGGGCGGCAATTGGTACAATGAGCAGTTCTTC
TRBV4-2,few,TRBD2,TRBJ2-1,CASSLSGGPHEQFF,TGTGCCAGCAGCCTTTCGGGGGGGCCCCATGAGCAGTTCTTC
TRBV25-1,-,-,TRBJ2-3,CATQGADTQYF,TGTGCCACTCAAGGAGCAGATACGCAGTATTTT
TRBV9,many,-,TRBJ2-1,CASSRGSSYNEQFF,TGTGCCAGCAGCAGGGGAAGCTCCTACAATGAGCAGTTCTTC
TRBV12-3/TRBV12-4,-,-,TRBJ1-5,CASSLMGGDQPQHF,TGTGCCAGCAGTTTAATGGGGGGCGATCAGCCCCAGCATTTT
TRBV5-1,-,-,TRBJ2-5,CASSLAVSGPQETQYF,TGCGCCAGCAGCTTGGCCGTGTCAGGCCCACAAGAGACCCAGTACTTC
TRBV13,-,-,TRBJ2-7,CASSFGGLSYEQYF,TGTGCCAGCAGCTTTGGGGGCCTCTCCTACGAGCAGTACTTC
TRBV18,-,-,TRBJ1-1,CASSLTAEHTEAFF,TGTGCCAGCTCACTGACAGCGGAACATACTGAAGCTTTCTTT
TRBV6-4,few,TRBD1,TRBJ2-2,CASSQGQLGELFF,TGTGCCAGCAGCCAGGGACAGCTCGGGGAGCTGTTTTTT
TRBV7-2,-,-,TRBJ2-1,CASSLMLPGPYGDEQFF,TGTGCCAGCAGCTTAATGCTACCGGGACCCTACGGGGATGAGCAGTTCTTC
TRBV6-5,few,TRBD2,TRBJ2-3,CASSYSPGLAGGQAQYF,TGTGCCAGCAGTTACTCCCCTGGACTAGCGGGAGGGCAGGCGCAGTATTTT
TRBV12-3/TRBV12-4,-,-,TRBJ2-3,CASSFLGIPSTDTQYF,TGTGCCAGCAGTTTCCTGGGGATACCCTCCACAGATACGCAGTATTTT
TRBV11-1,few,TRBD2,TRBJ2-1,CASSPSIKRGSLRGYNEQFF,TGTGCCAGCAGCCCCTCTATAAAGCGGGGGTCTCTACGCGGGTACAATGAGCAGTTCTTC
TRBV9,-,TRBD2,TRBJ2-1,CASSGRLAGGNEQFF,TGTGCCAGCAGCGGAAGACTAGCGGGAGGTAATGAGCAGTTCTTC
TRBV7-8,-,TRBD2,TRBJ2-3,CASSFFSSGSLPSTDTQYF,TGTGCCAGCAGCTTTTTTAGCAGCGGGAGTTTACCCTCCACAGATACGCAGTATTTT
TRBV7-8,-,-,TRBJ2-1,CASSLGRGPYNEQFF,TGTGCCAGCAGCTTAGGCAGGGGACCTTACAATGAGCAGTTCTTC
TRBV20-1,few,-,TRBJ2-1,CSASFGLVGSYNEQFF,TGCAGTGCTAGCTTCGGTCTAGTGGGCTCCTACAATGAGCAGTTCTTC